Listed below are T cell receptor beta chains from one sample, sequenced in a study of T-cell reconstitution after alpha-beta-depleted transplantation in children. One entry per CDR3 protein results from TCRdb running MiXCR on the PCR reads. The table records about 580,000 distinct CDR3 sequences, about 21% of them present only once. The source material was PBMCs, mostly from graft donor cells, sampled 360 days after TCRalphabeta/CD19-depleted stem cell transplant. These TCRs come from a boy in the first two years of life who had a stem cell transplant for acute myeloid leukemia, so the T cells may come from the graft donor. The conserved cysteine and the conserved F or W are not part of the CDR3 here.

CDR3 | V | length | J
ASSLDWGATDTQY | TRBV11-2 | 13 | TRBJ2-3
ASRGAAKNIQY | TRBV12-3/TRBV12-4 | 11 | TRBJ2-4
SARDRRTTGSGNTIY | TRBV20-1 | 15 | TRBJ1-3
ASSSTSLADTQY | TRBV18 | 12 | TRBJ2-3
SAHPAGDHTDTQY | TRBV20-1 | 13 | TRBJ2-3
SARRGSNTGELF | TRBV20-1 | 12 | TRBJ2-2
ASSYSRSQGLT | TRBV6-5 | 11 | TRBJ1-2
ASSFKAASTDTQY | TRBV5-1 | 13 | TRBJ2-3
ASSYRVANTGELF | TRBV6-5 | 13 | TRBJ2-2
SVVTGRTEAF | TRBV29-1 | 10 | TRBJ1-1
ASSESAGTGGTYNEQF | TRBV25-1 | 16 | TRBJ2-1
ASSQDHGGTSQY | TRBV4-1 | 12 | TRBJ2-3
ATSSDRGIYNEQF | TRBV15 | 13 | TRBJ2-1
SASYGGDGNTIY | TRBV20-1 | 12 | TRBJ1-3
ASSYLRGETQY | TRBV6-6 | 11 | TRBJ2-5
ASSGTGNTGELF | TRBV5-1 | 12 | TRBJ2-2
ASSQPKVGVNTEAF | TRBV4-1 | 14 | TRBJ1-1
ASSWEGDTQY | TRBV5-5 | 10 | TRBJ2-3
ASSSSDRRSTDTQY | TRBV6-4 | 14 | TRBJ2-3
ASSPSNGHGEQF | TRBV12-3/TRBV12-4 | 12 | TRBJ2-1
ASGFDSSQETQY | TRBV12-5 | 12 | TRBJ2-5
ATRDSYGYT | TRBV15 | 9 | TRBJ1-2
ASSSEGQANQPQH | TRBV6-1 | 13 | TRBJ1-5
ASSSPGMGGTGEKLF | TRBV6-1 | 15 | TRBJ1-4
ASSREGGTEAF | TRBV12-3/TRBV12-4 | 11 | TRBJ1-1
ASSSYDLQGLATEAF | TRBV7-9 | 15 | TRBJ1-1
ASSFGTGAPYEQY | TRBV12-3/TRBV12-4 | 13 | TRBJ2-7
ASSFLSPRSYNEQF | TRBV12-3/TRBV12-4 | 14 | TRBJ2-1
ASSWTSGGPDTQY | TRBV6-1 | 13 | TRBJ2-3
SANQRGLGDTQY | TRBV20-1 | 12 | TRBJ2-3
ASTRQGGTDTQY | TRBV7-9 | 12 | TRBJ2-3
ASSYTSGTGNYNEQF | TRBV6-5 | 15 | TRBJ2-1
ASSAGTDLYGYT | TRBV9 | 12 | TRBJ1-2
SARDPWTSGAQETQY | TRBV20-1 | 15 | TRBJ2-5
ASSPRIGTSGVKAQY | TRBV11-2 | 15 | TRBJ2-5
ASSLGAGFRETQY | TRBV27 | 13 | TRBJ2-5
ASSFTGTSSRETQY | TRBV6-5 | 14 | TRBJ2-5
ASSPLASGDSIGQY | TRBV18 | 14 | TRBJ2-7
AITRTVNYGYT | TRBV10-3 | 11 | TRBJ1-2
ASSLWGPQYNEQF | TRBV12-3/TRBV12-4 | 13 | TRBJ2-1
SARGTGTNNSPLH | TRBV20-1 | 13 | TRBJ1-6
ASRLDRVNEQF | TRBV6-1 | 11 | TRBJ2-1
ATSREGDTEAF | TRBV15 | 11 | TRBJ1-1
ASSQAFRGPNYGYT | TRBV4-1 | 14 | TRBJ1-2
ATSELPNEQF | TRBV24-1 | 10 | TRBJ2-1
ASSYSNGANEAF | TRBV6-5 | 12 | TRBJ1-1
ASSLDTITDTQY | TRBV5-5 | 12 | TRBJ2-3
ASIATGNTGELF | TRBV6-1 | 12 | TRBJ2-2
ASSVDHLEAF | TRBV9 | 10 | TRBJ1-1
ASSVVDGGSYGYNEQF | TRBV9 | 16 | TRBJ2-1
ASSLKAVYLTDTQY | TRBV12-3/TRBV12-4 | 14 | TRBJ2-3
ATSRAYSFRDRNDWGQETQY | TRBV15 | 20 | TRBJ2-5
SVHTPGGLSSSGANVLT | TRBV29-1 | 17 | TRBJ2-6